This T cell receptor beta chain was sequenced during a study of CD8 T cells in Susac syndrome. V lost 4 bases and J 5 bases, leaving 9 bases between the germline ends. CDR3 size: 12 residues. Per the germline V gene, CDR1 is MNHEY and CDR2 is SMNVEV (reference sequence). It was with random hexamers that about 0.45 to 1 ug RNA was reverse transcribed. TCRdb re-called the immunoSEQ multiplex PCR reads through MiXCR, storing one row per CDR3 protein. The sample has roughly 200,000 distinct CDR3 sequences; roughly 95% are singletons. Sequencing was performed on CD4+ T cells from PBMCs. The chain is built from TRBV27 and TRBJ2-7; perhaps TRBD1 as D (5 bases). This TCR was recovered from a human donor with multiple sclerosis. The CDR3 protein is CASSSRVNEQYF. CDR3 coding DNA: TGTGCCAGCAGTTCCAGGGTGAACGAGCAGTACTTC.